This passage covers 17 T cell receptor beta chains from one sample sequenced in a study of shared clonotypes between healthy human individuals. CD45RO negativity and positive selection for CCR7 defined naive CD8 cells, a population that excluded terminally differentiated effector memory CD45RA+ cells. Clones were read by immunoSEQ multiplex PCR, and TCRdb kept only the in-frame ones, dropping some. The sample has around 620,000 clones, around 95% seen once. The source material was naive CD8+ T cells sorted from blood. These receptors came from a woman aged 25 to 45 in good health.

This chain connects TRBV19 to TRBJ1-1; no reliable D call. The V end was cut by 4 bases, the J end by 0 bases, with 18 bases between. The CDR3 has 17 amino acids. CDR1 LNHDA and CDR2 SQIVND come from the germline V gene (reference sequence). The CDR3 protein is CASSNPGQPLMNTEAFF. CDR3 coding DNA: TGTGCCAGTAGTAATCCCGGCCAGCCTCTTATGAACACTGAAGCTTTCTTT. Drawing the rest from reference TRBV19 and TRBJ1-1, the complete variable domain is DGGITQSPKYLFRKEGQNVTLSCEQNLNHDAMYWYRQDPGQGLRLIYYSQIVNDFQKGDIAEGYSVSREKKESFPLTVTSAQKNPTAFYLCASSNPGQPLMNTEAFFGQGTRLTVV.

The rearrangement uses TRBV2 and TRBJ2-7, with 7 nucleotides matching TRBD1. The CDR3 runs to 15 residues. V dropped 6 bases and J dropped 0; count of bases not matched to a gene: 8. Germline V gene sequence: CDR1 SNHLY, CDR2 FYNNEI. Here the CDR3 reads CASSYPGQSSYEQYF. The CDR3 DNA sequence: TGTGCCAGCAGCTATCCGGGACAGAGCTCCTACGAGCAGTACTTC.

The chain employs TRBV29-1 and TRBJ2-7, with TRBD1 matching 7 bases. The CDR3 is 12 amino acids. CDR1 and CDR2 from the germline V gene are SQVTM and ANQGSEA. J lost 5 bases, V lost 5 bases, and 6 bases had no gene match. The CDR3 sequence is CSVTTGWNEQYF. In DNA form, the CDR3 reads TGCAGCGTTACGACAGGGTGGAACGAGCAGTACTTC.

The CDR3 DNA sequence: TGTGCCAGCAGACCTATTCGCAGGGGGCTGGCGACCTACGAGCAGTACTTC. Encoded protein: CASRPIRRGLATYEQYF. This sequence joins TRBV5-6 and TRBJ2-7; 8 bases map to TRBD1. J lost 2 bases, V lost 5 bases, and 15 bases had no gene match. This CDR3 region has 17 residues. Germline CDR1 is SGHDT and CDR2 is YYEEEE.

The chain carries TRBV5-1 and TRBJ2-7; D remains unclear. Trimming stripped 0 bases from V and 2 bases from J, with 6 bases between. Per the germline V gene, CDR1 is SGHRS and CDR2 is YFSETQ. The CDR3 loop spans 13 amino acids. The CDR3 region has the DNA TGCGCCAGCAGCTTGGAAAGGACCTACGAGCAGTACTTC. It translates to CASSLERTYEQYF.

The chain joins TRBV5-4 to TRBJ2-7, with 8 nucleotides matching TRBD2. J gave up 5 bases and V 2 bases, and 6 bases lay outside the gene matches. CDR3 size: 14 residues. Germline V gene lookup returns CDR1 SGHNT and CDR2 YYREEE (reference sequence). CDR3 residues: CASSFSLLADEQYF. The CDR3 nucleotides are TGTGCCAGCAGCTTCTCCTTACTAGCGGACGAGCAGTACTTC.

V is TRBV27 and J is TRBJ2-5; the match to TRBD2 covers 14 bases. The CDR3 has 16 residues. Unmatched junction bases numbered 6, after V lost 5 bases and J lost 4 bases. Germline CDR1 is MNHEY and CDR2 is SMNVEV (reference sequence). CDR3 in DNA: TGTGCCAGCAGTCCAAGACTAGCGGGAGGGCCAGAGACCCAGTACTTC. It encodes CASSPRLAGGPETQYF.

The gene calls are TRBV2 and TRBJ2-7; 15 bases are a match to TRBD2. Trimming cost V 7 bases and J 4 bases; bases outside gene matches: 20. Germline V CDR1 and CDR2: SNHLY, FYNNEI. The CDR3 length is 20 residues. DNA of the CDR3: TGTGCCAGCAAGCCCTTATTCGGGACTAGCGGGAGGCCCGATCTTTACGAGCAGTACTTC. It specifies CASKPLFGTSGRPDLYEQYF.

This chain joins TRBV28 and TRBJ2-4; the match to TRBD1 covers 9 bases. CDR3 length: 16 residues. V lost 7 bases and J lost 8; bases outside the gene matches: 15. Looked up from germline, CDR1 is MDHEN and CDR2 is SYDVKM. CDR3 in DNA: TGTGCCAGCACCACATCCAGGGGGACAGGGTGGCACATTCAGTACTTC. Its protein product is CASTTSRGTGWHIQYF. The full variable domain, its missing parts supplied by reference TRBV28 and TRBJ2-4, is DVKVTQSSRYLVKRTGEKVFLECVQDMDHENMFWYRQDPGLGLRLIYFSYDVKMKEKGDIPEGYSVSREKKERFSLILESASTNQTSMYLCASTTSRGTGWHIQYFGAGTRLSVL.

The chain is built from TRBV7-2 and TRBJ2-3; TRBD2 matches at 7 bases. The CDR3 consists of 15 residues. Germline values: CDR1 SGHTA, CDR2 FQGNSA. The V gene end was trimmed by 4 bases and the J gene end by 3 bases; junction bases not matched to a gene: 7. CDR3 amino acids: CASSWLAEGTDTQYF. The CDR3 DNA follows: TGTGCCAGCAGCTGGCTAGCGGAAGGTACAGATACGCAGTATTTT.

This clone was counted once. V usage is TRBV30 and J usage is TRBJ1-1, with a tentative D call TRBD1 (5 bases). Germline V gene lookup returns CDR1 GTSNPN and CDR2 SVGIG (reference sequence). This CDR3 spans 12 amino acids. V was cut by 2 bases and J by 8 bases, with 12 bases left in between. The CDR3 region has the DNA TGTGCCTGGAGTCTTACCGGGACCGAAGCTTTCTTT. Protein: CAWSLTGTEAFF.

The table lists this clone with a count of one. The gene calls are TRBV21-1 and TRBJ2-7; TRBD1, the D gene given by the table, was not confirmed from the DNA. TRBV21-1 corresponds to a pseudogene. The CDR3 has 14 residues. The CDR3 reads CASSKEGRVGEQYF. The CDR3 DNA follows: TGTGCCAGCAGCAAAGAGGGCAGGGTGGGCGAGCAGTACTTC.

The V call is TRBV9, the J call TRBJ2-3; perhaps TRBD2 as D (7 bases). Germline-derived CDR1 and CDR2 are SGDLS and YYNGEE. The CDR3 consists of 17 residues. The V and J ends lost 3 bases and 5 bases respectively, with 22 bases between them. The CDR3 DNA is TGTGCCAGCAGCGACCCCCAAGTGGGGGAGGGGGGAGATACGCAGTATTTT. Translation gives CASSDPQVGEGGDTQYF.

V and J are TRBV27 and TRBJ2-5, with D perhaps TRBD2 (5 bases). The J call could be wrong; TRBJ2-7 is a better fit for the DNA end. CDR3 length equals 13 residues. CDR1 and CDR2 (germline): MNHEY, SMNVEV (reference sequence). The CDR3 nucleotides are TGTGCCAGCAGCCCCCTAGCCGACTACGAGCAGTACTTC. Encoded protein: CASSPLADYEQYF.

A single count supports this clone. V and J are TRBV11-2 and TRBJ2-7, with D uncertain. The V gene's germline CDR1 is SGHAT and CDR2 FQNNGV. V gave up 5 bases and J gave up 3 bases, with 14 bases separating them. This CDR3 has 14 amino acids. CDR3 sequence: CASSPITAYYEQYF. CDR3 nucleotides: TGTGCCAGCAGCCCAATAACAGCATACTACGAGCAGTACTTC.

CDR3 coding DNA: TGTGCCAGCAGCAGGGGGAGGCAGGGGCTATTAACAGATACGCAGTATTTT. It specifies CASSRGRQGLLTDTQYF. J is TRBJ2-3 and V is TRBV13; D assignment may be TRBD1 or TRBD2 (6 bases each). The CDR3 totals 17 residues. V was pared by 5 bases and J by 3 bases, with 21 bases between. The germline CDR1 and CDR2 sequences are PRHDT and FYEKMQ (reference sequence).

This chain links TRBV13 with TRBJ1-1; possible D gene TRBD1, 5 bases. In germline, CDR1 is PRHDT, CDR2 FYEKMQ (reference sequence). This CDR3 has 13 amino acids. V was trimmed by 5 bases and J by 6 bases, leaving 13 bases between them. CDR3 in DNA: TGTGCCAGCAGCGGGGCAGGGACTCCTGAAGCTTTCTTT. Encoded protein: CASSGAGTPEAFF. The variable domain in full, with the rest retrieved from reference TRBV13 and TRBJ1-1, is AAGVIQSPRHLIKEKRETATLKCYPIPRHDTVYWYQQGPGQDPQFLISFYEKMQSDKGSIPDRFSAQQFSDYHSELNMSSLELGDSALYFCASSGAGTPEAFFGQGTRLTVV.